The clone carrying this TCR beta chain was picked up one time. The sample comes from a study of shared clonotypes between healthy human individuals. Measured with immunoSEQ multiplex PCR; TCRdb has only the in-frame clones, and not every one. In the table there are about 470,000 clones, 70% to 80% of which are singletons. The sequence was obtained from a woman aged 40 to 49 in good health. Some clones in this sample may be carry-over from other donors' samples. Input material: PBMCs.

DNA of the CDR3: TGCAGCGTTGCCGCGGGACAGGGGAACTATGGCTACACCTTC. Its translation: CSVAAGQGNYGYTF. V and J are TRBV29-1 and TRBJ1-2; TRBD1 aligns across 10 bases. CDR1 is SQVTM and CDR2 is ANQGSEA in the germline V gene. The J segment lost 2 bases and the V segment lost 4 bases, leaving 4 bases of the junction unmatched. The CDR3 covers 14 residues.